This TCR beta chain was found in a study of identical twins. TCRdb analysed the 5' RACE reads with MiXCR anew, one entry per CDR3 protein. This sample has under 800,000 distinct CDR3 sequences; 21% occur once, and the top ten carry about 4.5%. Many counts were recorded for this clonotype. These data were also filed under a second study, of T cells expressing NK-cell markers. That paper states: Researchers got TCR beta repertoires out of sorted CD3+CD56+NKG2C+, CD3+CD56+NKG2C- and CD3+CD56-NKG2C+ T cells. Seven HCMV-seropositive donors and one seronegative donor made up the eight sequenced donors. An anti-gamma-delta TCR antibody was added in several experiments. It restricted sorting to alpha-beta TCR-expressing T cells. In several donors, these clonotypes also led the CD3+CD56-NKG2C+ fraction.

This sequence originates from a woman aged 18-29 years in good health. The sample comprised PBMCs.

CDR3 DNA: TGCAGTGCTCGCGGACTGTCGAGCTCCTACAATGAGCAGTTCTTC. Protein sequence: CSARGLSSSYNEQFF. The chain carries TRBV20-1 and TRBJ2-1; D possibly corresponds to TRBD2 (5 bases). CDR3 size: 15 residues. Germline CDR1 and CDR2: DFQATT and SNEGSKA (reference sequence). V lost 5 bases and J 0 bases, leaving 14 bases between the germline ends.